The source of this T cell receptor beta chain is a study of blood T cell repertoires in COVID-19 (dated by TCRdb to 2019 to 2021). Regarding the complete study: Samples from collaborators originated in the United States, Italy and Spain and spanned both the acute and convalescent phases of COVID-19. The material from the prospective study consisted of cDNA or gDNA derived from T cells, B-cell-depleted T cells, or PBMCs. Subjects who had been exposed to COVID-19, were actively infected with it, or had recovered from it provided the deeply sampled blood TCRbeta repertoires that made up the dataset. A freely available public database, intended as a resource for researchers studying the immune response to SARS-CoV-2, is where the repertoires were released. Samples came from the ongoing ImmuneRACE study (first 160 participants) plus 1,254 subjects from 6 global collaborators. Nearly every sample came with metadata listing a de-identified subject ID, COVID-19 status, age in years and sex. Where available, HLA class I and class II types were taken from metadata supplied by the sample provider and were not determined by assay-based typing.

Points on this clone: It has no known antigen specificity. It has no much larger one-base neighbor in the sample; base qualities were not kept.

The germline ends are 6 bases apart after V is trimmed by 5 bases and J by 4 bases. The CDR3 spans 11 residues, from the cysteine through the phenylalanine. The read is trimmed to its CDR3 DNA, 33 bases read in frame from base 1. TCRbeta CDR3 regions were amplified from genomic DNA by means of the immunoSEQ Assay, a bias-controlled multiplex PCR. On the authors' methods: The number of nucleated cells in each sample was estimated by amplification of reference gene primers within the assay. Sequence reads were collapsed and filtered to measure the absolute abundance of every unique TCRbeta CDR3 rearrangement. For each sample, productive Simpson clonality was calculated by taking the square root of Simpson's diversity index across productive rearrangements. Drawn from immuneACCESS, this table holds only the in-frame rearrangements with V and J called that TCRdb kept. Clones are partly lost; checked studies trace under half to an unresolved V gene and leave the rest unexplained. That table is the source of V, J and clone size, and D and trimming were worked out from the DNA. The sample table holds some 93,000 clones, of which around 88% were seen once. The ten largest clones add up to approximately 7.2% of the sample.

The paper's findings and limits, for the study overall: The amount of clinical and demographic metadata varied by source and participant and was provided uncurated.

Each collaborating institution followed its own protocols to collect whole blood in K2EDTA tubes. For TCRbeta analysis, collaborators shipped samples in one of three forms: frozen whole blood, isolated PBMCs, or DNA extracted from either of those sample types. This chain is built from TRBV12-3 or TRBV12-4 and TRBJ2-7, with no confidently assigned D gene. The clonotype was recovered from a man aged 60 to 69 with acute or convalescent COVID-19. Sequencing was done on a sample of peripheral blood. The nucleotides are TGTGCCAGCAGTCACAAATACGAGCAGTACTTC. It translates as CASSHKYEQYF.